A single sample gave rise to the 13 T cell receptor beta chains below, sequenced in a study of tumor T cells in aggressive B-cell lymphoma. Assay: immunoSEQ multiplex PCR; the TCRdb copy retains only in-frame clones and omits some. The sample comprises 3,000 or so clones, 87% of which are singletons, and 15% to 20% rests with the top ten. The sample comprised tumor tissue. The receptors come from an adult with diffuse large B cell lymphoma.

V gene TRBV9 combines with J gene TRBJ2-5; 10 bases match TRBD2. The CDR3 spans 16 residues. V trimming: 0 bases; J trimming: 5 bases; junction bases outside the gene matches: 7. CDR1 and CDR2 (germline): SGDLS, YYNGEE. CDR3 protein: CASSVGQRGGRETQYF. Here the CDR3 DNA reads TGTGCCAGCAGCGTAGGCCAGCGGGGGGGCCGGGAGACCCAGTACTTC.

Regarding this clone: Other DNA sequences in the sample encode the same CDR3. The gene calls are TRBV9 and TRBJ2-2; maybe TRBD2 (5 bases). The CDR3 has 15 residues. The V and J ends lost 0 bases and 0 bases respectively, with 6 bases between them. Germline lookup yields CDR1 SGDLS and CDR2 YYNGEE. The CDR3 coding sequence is TGTGCCAGCAGCGTAGACGGGACGAACACCGGGGAGCTGTTTTTT. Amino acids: CASSVDGTNTGELFF.

The CDR3: CASSSGQVDYEQYF. The CDR3 bases are TGTGCCAGCAGCTCAGGACAGGTTGACTACGAGCAGTACTTC. The rearrangement links TRBV9 to TRBJ2-7, with 7 bases aligning to TRBD1. The CDR3 extends over 14 amino acids. Trimming took 4 bases from V and 3 from J; bases not matched to a gene: 7. CDR1 SGDLS and CDR2 YYNGEE come from the germline V gene. The variable domain in full, completed from reference TRBV9 and TRBJ2-7, reads DSGVTQTPKHLITATGQRVTLRCSPRSGDLSVYWYQQSLDQGLQFLIQYYNGEERAKGNILERFSAQQFPDLHSELNLSSLELGDSALYFCASSSGQVDYEQYFGPGTRLTVT.

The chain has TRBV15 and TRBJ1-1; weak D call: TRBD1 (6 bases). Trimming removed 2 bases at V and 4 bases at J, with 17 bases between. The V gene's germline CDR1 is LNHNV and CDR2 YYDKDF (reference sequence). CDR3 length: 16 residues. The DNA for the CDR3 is TGTGCCACCAGCAGAAGGGTTACGAGGGGGGGCACTGAAGCTTTCTTT. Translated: CATSRRVTRGGTEAFF.

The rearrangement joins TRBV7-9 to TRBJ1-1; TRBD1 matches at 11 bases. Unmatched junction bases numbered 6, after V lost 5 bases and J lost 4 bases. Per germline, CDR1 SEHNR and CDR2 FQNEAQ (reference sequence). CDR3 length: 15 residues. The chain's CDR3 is CASSTPGTGGTEAFF. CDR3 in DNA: TGTGCCAGCAGCACTCCCGGGACAGGGGGCACTGAAGCTTTCTTT.

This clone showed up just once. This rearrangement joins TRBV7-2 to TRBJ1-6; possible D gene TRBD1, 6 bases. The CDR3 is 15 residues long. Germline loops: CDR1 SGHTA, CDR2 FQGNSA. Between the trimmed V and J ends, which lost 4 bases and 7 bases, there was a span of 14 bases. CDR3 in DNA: TGTGCCAGCAGCTCAGACCGGACAGAGAATTCACCCCTCCACTTT. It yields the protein CASSSDRTENSPLHF.

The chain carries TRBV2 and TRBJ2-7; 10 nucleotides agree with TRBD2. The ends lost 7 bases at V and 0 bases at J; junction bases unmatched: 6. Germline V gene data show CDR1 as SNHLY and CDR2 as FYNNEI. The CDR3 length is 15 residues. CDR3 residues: CASIGSSGGSYEQYF. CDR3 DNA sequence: TGTGCCAGCATTGGGTCTAGCGGGGGCTCCTACGAGCAGTACTTC.

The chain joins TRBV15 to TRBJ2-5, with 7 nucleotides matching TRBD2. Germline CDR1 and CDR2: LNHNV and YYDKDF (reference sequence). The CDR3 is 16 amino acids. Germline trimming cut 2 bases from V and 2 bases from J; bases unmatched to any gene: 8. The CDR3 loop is CATSRRGSSGQETQYF. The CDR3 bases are TGTGCCACCAGCAGACGGGGTTCTAGCGGACAAGAGACCCAGTACTTC.

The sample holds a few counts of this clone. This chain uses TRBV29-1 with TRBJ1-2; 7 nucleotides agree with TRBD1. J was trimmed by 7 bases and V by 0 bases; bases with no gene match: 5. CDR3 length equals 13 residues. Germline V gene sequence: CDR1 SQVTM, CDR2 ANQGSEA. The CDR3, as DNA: TGCAGCGTTGAAGACGGGACAGTCGGTGGCTACACCTTC. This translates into CSVEDGTVGGYTF.

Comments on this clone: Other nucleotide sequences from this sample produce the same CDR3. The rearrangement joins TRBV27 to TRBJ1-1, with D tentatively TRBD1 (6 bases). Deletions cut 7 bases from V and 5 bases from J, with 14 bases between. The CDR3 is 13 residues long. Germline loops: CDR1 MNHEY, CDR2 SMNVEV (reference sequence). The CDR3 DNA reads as TGTGCCAGCATCGAGACAGGAGGTACTGAAGCTTTCTTT. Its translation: CASIETGGTEAFF.

In DNA form, the CDR3 reads TGTGCCAGCAGATGCTTAATAGCTTACACAATTCGCACTGAAGCTTTCTTT. Translated: CASRCLIAYTIRTEAFF. The J gene is TRBJ1-1, the V gene TRBV21-1. TRBV21-1 is listed as a pseudogene. The CDR3 contains 17 residues.

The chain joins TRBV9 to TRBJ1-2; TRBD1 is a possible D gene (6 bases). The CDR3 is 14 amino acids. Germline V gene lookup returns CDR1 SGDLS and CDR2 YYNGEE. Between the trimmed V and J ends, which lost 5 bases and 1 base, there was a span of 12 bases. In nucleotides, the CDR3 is TGTGCCAGCAGAAGAGAACAGGGTAACTATGGCTACACCTTC. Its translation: CASRREQGNYGYTF. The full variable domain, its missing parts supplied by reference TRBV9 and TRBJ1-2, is DSGVTQTPKHLITATGQRVTLRCSPRSGDLSVYWYQQSLDQGLQFLIQYYNGEERAKGNILERFSAQQFPDLHSELNLSSLELGDSALYFCASRREQGNYGYTFGSGTRLTVV.

In DNA form, the CDR3 reads TGTGCCAGCAGCTTACTGACAGCCGGGGGCACTGAAGCTTTCTTT. Translated, it gives CASSLLTAGGTEAFF. The V call is TRBV7-8, the J call TRBJ1-1, with TRBD1 as a possible D gene (5 bases). Trimming shortened V by 2 bases and J by 4 bases, and 14 bases separated the two germline ends. CDR3 length: 15 residues. The V gene's germline CDR1 is SGHVS and CDR2 FQNEAQ.